The rows below give T cell receptor beta chains drawn from one sample of a study of T-cell memory formation after mild COVID-19. TCRdb re-called the 5' RACE reads with MiXCR, one entry per CDR3 protein. The sample holds about 350,000 distinct CDR3 sequences, about an eighth seen once. Material for sequencing was PBMCs or a T cell subset sorted from them (not recorded which). The receptors originated from a man between 18 and 29 years old who had mild COVID-19 (a few samples of this study predate the infection). Cell type and time point are not known. Each CDR3 is given with its conserved first and last residue. Fields, in order: V gene, J gene, CDR3 protein.

TRBV19	TRBJ2-5	CASSMDGGAGETQYF
TRBV6-4	TRBJ2-3	CASSDQGAPTDTQYF
TRBV7-2	TRBJ1-3	CASSYGTVGNTIYF
TRBV5-4	TRBJ1-6	CASTLEPRDNSPLHF
TRBV9	TRBJ2-3	CASSVAQVTDTQYF
TRBV7-6	TRBJ2-5	CASSRTAGKGETQYF
TRBV11-2	TRBJ2-5	CASSSRGRRTQETQYF
TRBV7-2	TRBJ2-3	CASSPNLKGSDTQYF
TRBV18	TRBJ1-1	CASSPRQGAVTEAFF
TRBV7-9	TRBJ2-7	CASSLPTSSTYEQYF
TRBV27	TRBJ1-1	CASSPGQGALTEAFF